A selection of T cell receptor beta chains follows, all from one sample in a study of shared clonotypes between healthy human individuals. The data were produced by immunoSEQ multiplex PCR, yet TCRdb's version contains in-frame clones alone and is incomplete. The profile shows about 2.1 million clones, about 92% of them singletons. Sequenced material: naive CD8+ T cells from PBMCs. The receptors were sampled from a man younger than 35 in good health. Some clones in this sample may be carry-over from other donors' samples. Both conserved end residues are part of each CDR3. Fields, in order: D gene, V gene, J gene, clone size, CDR3 protein, CDR3 DNA. A D gene is named only where the DNA matches it firmly. The listing skips clone size in some rows; elsewhere it reads once, few, many or a size class.

D: NA; V: TRBV2; J: TRBJ1-3; size: NA; CDR3: CASSELWGLAGNTIYF; DNA: TGTGCCAGCAGTGAATTGTGGGGGCTAGCGGGAAACACCATATATTTT
D: NA; V: TRBV6-1; J: TRBJ2-7; size: NA; CDR3: CASGWGGYEQYF; DNA: TGTGCCAGCGGGTGGGGAGGCTACGAGCAGTACTTC
D: NA; V: TRBV5-1; J: TRBJ2-3; size: once; CDR3: CASSLEGGVTDTQYF; DNA: TGCGCCAGCAGCTTGGAGGGGGGAGTCACAGATACGCAGTATTTT
D: NA; V: TRBV9; J: TRBJ2-5; size: NA; CDR3: CASSAGATGQETQYF; DNA: TGTGCCAGCAGCGCGGGGGCAACGGGGCAAGAGACCCAGTACTTC
D: NA; V: TRBV15; J: TRBJ2-7; size: few; CDR3: CATSRVDIPLLIPVEQYF; DNA: TGTGCCACCAGCAGAGTCGACATTCCCCTCCTCATACCCGTGGAGCAGTACTTC
D: TRBD1; V: TRBV14; J: TRBJ2-5; size: NA; CDR3: CASSQDGTGRETQYF; DNA: TGTGCCAGCAGCCAAGACGGGACAGGGAGAGAGACCCAGTACTTC
D: NA; V: TRBV13; J: TRBJ2-2; size: NA; CDR3: CASSIVRGGELFF; DNA: TGTGCCAGCAGCATAGTACGGGGCGGGGAGCTGTTTTTT
D: TRBD1; V: TRBV7-2; J: TRBJ2-7; size: few; CDR3: CASSLALGQGSYEQYF; DNA: TGTGCCAGCAGCTTAGCGTTGGGACAGGGCTCCTACGAGCAGTACTTC
D: NA; V: TRBV7-7; J: TRBJ2-7; size: once; CDR3: CASSLDPGNEQYF; DNA: TGTGCCAGCAGCTTAGATCCGGGGAACGAGCAGTACTTC
D: TRBD1; V: TRBV11-2; J: TRBJ1-1; size: once; CDR3: CASSRVRGLNTEAFF; DNA: TGTGCCAGCAGCAGGGTGAGGGGGCTGAACACTGAAGCTTTCTTT
D: TRBD2; V: TRBV2; J: TRBJ2-7; size: NA; CDR3: CASSAAGGSYEQYF; DNA: TGTGCCAGCAGTGCTGCGGGGGGCTCCTACGAGCAGTACTTC
D: TRBD2; V: TRBV10-1; J: TRBJ2-7; size: NA; CDR3: CASSEGVTSGRVYEQYF; DNA: TGCGCCAGCAGTGAGGGGGTGACTAGCGGGAGGGTCTACGAGCAGTACTTC
D: NA; V: TRBV7-9; J: TRBJ2-1; size: once; CDR3: CASSLVLYNEQFF; DNA: TGTGCCAGCAGCTTAGTGCTTTACAATGAGCAGTTCTTC
D: TRBD1; V: TRBV19; J: TRBJ2-7; size: once; CDR3: CASSTLRMFGDRGHEQYF; DNA: TGTGCCAGTAGTACGCTTCGAATGTTCGGGGACAGGGGCCACGAGCAGTACTTC
D: NA; V: TRBV9; J: TRBJ2-3; size: NA; CDR3: CASSVVASPNVSYTQYF; DNA: TGTGCCAGCAGCGTAGTGGCTAGCCCCAACGTTTCCTATACGCAGTATTTT
D: TRBD1; V: TRBV7-8; J: TRBJ1-2; size: NA; CDR3: CASSPTGSNYGYTF; DNA: TGTGCCAGCAGCCCGACAGGGTCTAACTATGGCTACACCTTC
D: NA; V: TRBV10-3; J: TRBJ2-7; size: NA; CDR3: CAISGPTYEQYF; DNA: TGTGCCATCAGCGGGCCAACCTACGAGCAGTACTTC
D: NA; V: TRBV9; J: TRBJ2-7; size: NA; CDR3: CASSVGTASEQYF; DNA: TGTGCCAGCAGCGTCGGGACGGCGTCCGAGCAGTACTTC
D: TRBD2; V: TRBV30; J: TRBJ2-5; size: NA; CDR3: CAWVPGGSYSSQYQETQYF; DNA: TGTGCCTGGGTTCCCGGCGGGAGTTATAGTAGCCAGTACCAAGAGACCCAGTACTTC
D: NA; V: TRBV27; J: TRBJ2-5; size: NA; CDR3: CASSLGLEGVPQYF; DNA: TGTGCCAGCAGTTTAGGACTAGAGGGGGTTCCCCAGTACTTC
D: TRBD1; V: TRBV7-2; J: TRBJ2-7; size: NA; CDR3: CASSWAGQAYEQYF; DNA: TGTGCCAGCAGCTGGGCGGGACAGGCCTACGAGCAGTACTTC
D: NA; V: TRBV13; J: TRBJ2-3; size: once; CDR3: CASSSGLSTDTQYF; DNA: TGTGCCAGCAGCTCCGGTCTAAGCACAGATACGCAGTATTTT
D: TRBD1; V: TRBV7-9; J: TRBJ1-2; size: NA; CDR3: CASSLVRQGGGYTF; DNA: TGTGCCAGCAGCTTAGTTCGACAGGGGGGTGGCTACACCTTC
D: NA; V: TRBV7-8; J: TRBJ1-5; size: NA; CDR3: CASSPRFVGQPQHF; DNA: TGTGCCAGCAGCCCCCGTTTTGTAGGGCAGCCCCAGCATTTT
D: NA; V: TRBV10-1; J: TRBJ1-1; size: once; CDR3: CASSTVEGLKRGRVTEAFF; DNA: TGCGCCAGCAGTACGGTTGAGGGGCTGAAAAGAGGAAGGGTCACTGAAGCTTTCTTT
D: NA; V: TRBV7-7; J: TRBJ2-6; size: NA; CDR3: CASSPGDTRSGANVLTF; DNA: TGTGCCAGCAGCCCCGGGGACACCCGCTCTGGGGCCAACGTCCTGACTTTC
D: TRBD2; V: TRBV11-2; J: TRBJ2-1; size: NA; CDR3: CASSLEIGLAKNYNEQFF; DNA: TGTGCCAGCAGCTTGGAAATAGGACTAGCGAAGAATTACAATGAGCAGTTCTTC
D: NA; V: TRBV28; J: TRBJ2-7; size: NA; CDR3: CASSYIRGREQYF; DNA: TGTGCCAGCAGCTATATTCGGGGGCGCGAGCAGTACTTC
D: TRBD1; V: TRBV2; J: TRBJ1-5; size: few; CDR3: CASSSGQNFHQPQHF; DNA: TGTGCCAGCAGTTCGGGACAGAACTTTCATCAGCCCCAGCATTTT
D: TRBD2; V: TRBV14; J: TRBJ2-7; size: NA; CDR3: CASSPLIAGGDYEQYF; DNA: TGTGCCAGCAGCCCGCTAATAGCGGGAGGCGATTACGAGCAGTACTTC
D: NA; V: TRBV18; J: TRBJ1-3; size: once; CDR3: CASSPPDTRYSGNTIYF; DNA: TGTGCCAGCTCACCACCGGACACCCGCTACTCTGGAAACACCATATATTTT
D: NA; V: TRBV4-3; J: TRBJ1-2; size: NA; CDR3: CASSQVSGGAYGYTF; DNA: TGCGCCAGCAGCCAAGTTTCTGGGGGCGCCTATGGCTACACCTTC
D: NA; V: TRBV7-8; J: TRBJ2-3; size: NA; CDR3: CASSLEIGTDTQYF; DNA: TGTGCCAGCAGCTTAGAGATAGGGACAGATACGCAGTATTTT
D: TRBD2; V: TRBV11-2; J: TRBJ2-1; size: few; CDR3: CASSWVAGVYNEQFF; DNA: TGTGCCAGCAGCTGGGTAGCGGGAGTCTACAATGAGCAGTTCTTC
D: NA; V: TRBV18; J: TRBJ2-3; size: NA; CDR3: CASSPAEGADTQYF; DNA: TGTGCCAGCTCACCGGCCGAAGGCGCAGATACGCAGTATTTT
D: TRBD2; V: TRBV4-1; J: TRBJ2-7; size: NA; CDR3: CASSPAGGTDEQYF; DNA: TGCGCCAGCAGCCCAGCGGGAGGGACCGACGAGCAGTACTTC
D: NA; V: TRBV5-1; J: TRBJ1-4; size: NA; CDR3: CASSLVGPEKLFF; DNA: TGCGCCAGCAGCTTGGTCGGGCCCGAAAAACTGTTTTTT
D: NA; V: TRBV11-2; J: TRBJ2-4; size: NA; CDR3: CASSSLWIDSNIQYF; DNA: TGTGCCAGCAGCTCACTCTGGATCGACAGCAACATTCAGTACTTC
D: TRBD2; V: TRBV5-1; J: TRBJ2-7; size: NA; CDR3: CASSLGGRTEQYF; DNA: TGCGCCAGCAGCTTGGGCGGGAGAACCGAGCAGTACTTC
D: NA; V: TRBV27; J: TRBJ2-7; size: NA; CDR3: CASSFTENFYEQYF; DNA: TGTGCCAGCAGTTTCACGGAGAACTTCTACGAGCAGTACTTC
D: NA; V: TRBV6-5; J: TRBJ2-2; size: NA; CDR3: CASSYSRGTGELFF; DNA: TGTGCCAGCAGTTACTCGAGAGGGACCGGGGAGCTGTTTTTT
D: NA; V: TRBV7-9; J: TRBJ1-1; size: NA; CDR3: CASSLILSLMPLGAFF; DNA: TGTGCCAGCAGCTTAATCCTAAGCCTGATGCCCTTAGGAGCTTTCTTT
D: NA; V: TRBV6-1; J: TRBJ1-5; size: NA; CDR3: CASSDPRQSSNQPQHF; DNA: TGTGCCAGCAGTGACCCCCGACAGAGTAGCAATCAGCCCCAGCATTTT
D: NA; V: TRBV4-1; J: TRBJ2-7; size: NA; CDR3: CASSPRTELSSYEQYF; DNA: TGCGCCAGCAGCCCCCGGACAGAACTCAGCTCCTACGAGCAGTACTTC
D: NA; V: TRBV7-9; J: TRBJ1-2; size: NA; CDR3: CASSLGASNYGYTF; DNA: TGTGCCAGCAGCTTAGGTGCTTCTAACTATGGCTACACCTTC
D: TRBD1; V: TRBV7-9; J: TRBJ2-1; size: NA; CDR3: CASSLYGQGLNEQFF; DNA: TGTGCCAGCAGCTTATATGGACAGGGACTCAATGAGCAGTTCTTC
D: NA; V: TRBV5-6; J: TRBJ2-5; size: NA; CDR3: CASSLKLLNQETQYF; DNA: TGTGCCAGCAGCTTGAAGTTACTGAACCAAGAGACCCAGTACTTC
D: NA; V: TRBV5-6; J: TRBJ2-7; size: once; CDR3: CASTLLPLGSYEQYF; DNA: TGTGCCAGCACCCTCCTACCCCTCGGGAGCTACGAGCAGTACTTC
D: TRBD2; V: TRBV5-1; J: TRBJ2-1; size: NA; CDR3: CASSPGGLAVLNEQFF; DNA: TGCGCCAGCAGCCCGGGGGGTCTAGCGGTCCTGAATGAGCAGTTCTTC
D: NA; V: TRBV19; J: TRBJ1-1; size: NA; CDR3: CASSKREETRNTEAFF; DNA: TGTGCCAGTAGTAAAAGGGAAGAAACGAGGAACACTGAAGCTTTCTTT
D: TRBD2; V: TRBV29-1; J: TRBJ2-7; size: NA; CDR3: CSVFSGTYEQYF; DNA: TGCAGCGTTTTTAGCGGGACTTACGAGCAGTACTTC
D: NA; V: TRBV7-2; J: TRBJ2-5; size: NA; CDR3: CASSFLGSARETQYF; DNA: TGTGCCAGCAGCTTTCTCGGATCCGCCAGGGAGACCCAGTACTTC
D: NA; V: TRBV5-1; J: TRBJ2-7; size: NA; CDR3: CASSPSEAYEQYF; DNA: TGCGCCAGCAGCCCTAGCGAGGCATACGAGCAGTACTTC
D: NA; V: TRBV6-6; J: TRBJ1-5; size: NA; CDR3: CASSYARYSNQPQHF; DNA: TGTGCCAGCAGTTACGCCAGATATAGCAATCAGCCCCAGCATTTT
D: NA; V: TRBV27; J: TRBJ2-6; size: NA; CDR3: CASSFWGVGANVLTF; DNA: TGTGCCAGCAGTTTCTGGGGGGTCGGGGCCAACGTCCTGACTTTC
D: TRBD1; V: TRBV27; J: TRBJ2-7; size: NA; CDR3: CASSWQTPGTGAYEQYF; DNA: TGTGCCAGCAGTTGGCAAACACCCGGGACAGGAGCCTACGAGCAGTACTTC
D: NA; V: TRBV27; J: TRBJ1-1; size: once; CDR3: CASSLSPGTAENEAFF; DNA: TGTGCCAGCAGTTTATCCCCAGGGACGGCCGAGAATGAAGCTTTCTTT
D: NA; V: TRBV4-3; J: TRBJ1-2; size: NA; CDR3: CASSQEVGYGYTF; DNA: TGCGCCAGCAGCCAAGAAGTAGGCTATGGCTACACCTTC